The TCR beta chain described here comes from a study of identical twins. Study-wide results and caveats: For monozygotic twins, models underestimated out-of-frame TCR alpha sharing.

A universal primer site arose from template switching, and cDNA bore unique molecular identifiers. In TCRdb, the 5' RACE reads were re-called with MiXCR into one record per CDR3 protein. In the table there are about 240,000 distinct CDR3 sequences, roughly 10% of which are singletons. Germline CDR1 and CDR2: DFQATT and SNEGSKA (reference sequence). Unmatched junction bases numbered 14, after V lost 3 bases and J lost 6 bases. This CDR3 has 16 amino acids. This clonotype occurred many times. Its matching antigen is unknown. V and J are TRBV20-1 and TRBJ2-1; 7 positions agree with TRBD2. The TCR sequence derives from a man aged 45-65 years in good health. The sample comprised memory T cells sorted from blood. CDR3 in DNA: TGCAGTGCTAGGGAACTAGCGTTCCCCGGGGGCAATGAGCAGTTCTTC. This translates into CSARELAFPGGNEQFF.